The 30 T cell receptor beta chains listed next were all sequenced from one sample in a study of blood T cell repertoires in COVID-19. Clones were sequenced by immunoSEQ multiplex PCR, and TCRdb holds only the in-frame ones, with some missing. This repertoire shows roughly 200,000 clones, about 85% found once; its top ten account for 15% to 20%. Material: peripheral blood. These receptor sequences come from a human donor in a cohort sampled during active COVID-19.

The genes are TRBV14 and TRBJ1-6; perhaps TRBD1 as D (6 bases). CDR3 length: 14 residues. Germline V CDR1 and CDR2: SGHDN, FVKESK. V dropped 4 bases and J dropped 4 bases, with 8 bases sitting between them. The CDR3 spells CASSRGQYNSPLHF. CDR3 nucleotides: TGTGCCAGCAGCCGCGGACAGTATAATTCACCCCTCCACTTT.

This chain joins TRBV10-3 and TRBJ2-5; maybe TRBD2 (5 bases). Per the germline V gene, CDR1 is ENHRY and CDR2 is SYGVKD. This CDR3 contains 11 residues. V gave up 10 bases and J gave up 5 bases, with 11 bases separating them. CDR3 residues: CATRLMETQYF. CDR3 in DNA: TGTGCCACTAGACTAATGGAGACCCAGTACTTC.

This chain links TRBV28 with TRBJ2-7, with a tentative D call TRBD2 (5 bases). This CDR3 is built from 12 residues. The V gene's germline CDR1 is MDHEN and CDR2 SYDVKM. Trimming shortened V by 8 bases and J by 5 bases, and 13 bases separated the two germline ends. The CDR3, as DNA: TGTGCCAGCTCGACAATAGCGAACGAGCAGTACTTC. Its protein is CASSTIANEQYF.

The CDR3 reads CSVGIGTGGLDYGYTF. For the CDR3, the DNA is TGCAGCGTTGGTATTGGGACAGGGGGCTTGGATTATGGCTACACCTTC. The chain combines TRBV29-1 with TRBJ1-2, with TRBD1 matching over 12 bases. V trimming: 4 bases; J trimming: 5 bases; junction bases outside the gene matches: 11. The CDR3 runs 16 residues. The germline gives CDR1 SQVTM, CDR2 ANQGSEA. Looking up the rest from reference TRBV29-1 and TRBJ1-2 gives the full variable domain: SAVISQKPSRDICQRGTSLTIQCQVDSQVTMMFWYRQQPGQSLTLIATANQGSEATYESGFVIDKFPISRPNLTFSTLTVSNMSPEDSSIYLCSVGIGTGGLDYGYTFGSGTRLTVV.

This sequence joins TRBV6-2 or TRBV6-3 and TRBJ1-2, with D possibly being TRBD1 (5 bases). The V end lost 5 bases, the J end lost 8 bases, and 12 bases lay between the germline ends. Germline V gene sequence: CDR1 MNHEY, CDR2 SVGEGT. This CDR3 has 12 amino acids. CDR3 protein: CASSTRALGYTF. Here the CDR3 DNA reads TGTGCCAGCAGTACCAGGGCTTTGGGCTACACCTTC.

V is TRBV5-1 and J is TRBJ1-2; a weak D match, TRBD1 (5 bases). The V gene lost 3 bases and the J gene lost 6 bases, with 18 bases spanning the gap. In germline, CDR1 is SGHRS, CDR2 YFSETQ. The CDR3 covers 15 residues. The CDR3 nucleotides read TGCGCCAGCAGCTCCTCGACGGGACTCGAGGATGGCTACACCTTC. Residues: CASSSSTGLEDGYTF.

V gene TRBV7-9 combines with J gene TRBJ1-3, with D maybe TRBD1 (6 bases). The CDR3 is 15 residues long. Trimming removed 6 bases at V and 1 base at J, with 13 bases between. Germline CDR1 reads SEHNR; CDR2 reads FQNEAQ (reference sequence). CDR3 residues: CASRSGEGSGNTIYF. The CDR3 nucleotides read TGTGCCAGCAGATCAGGGGAGGGATCTGGAAACACCATATATTTT.

The chain carries TRBV6-4 and TRBJ2-2; 10 bases line up with TRBD1. The J segment lost 4 bases and the V segment lost 6 bases, leaving 8 bases of the junction unmatched. The CDR3 consists of 16 residues. Germline assignment: CDR1 MRHNA and CDR2 SNTAGT. The CDR3 loop is CASSRRQGAPTGELFF. CDR3 nucleotides: TGTGCCAGCAGCCGCCGACAGGGGGCGCCCACCGGGGAGCTGTTTTTT.

The chain has TRBV27 and TRBJ2-3; D might be TRBD1 (6 bases). The germline CDR1 and CDR2 sequences are MNHEY and SMNVEV (reference sequence). The length of the CDR3 is 17 residues. Trimming cost V 0 bases and J 3 bases, with 16 bases left between them. CDR3 amino acids: CASSLSPTGSGTDTQYF. In DNA form, the CDR3 reads TGTGCCAGCAGTTTATCCCCTACAGGGTCTGGGACAGATACGCAGTATTTT.

The chain uses TRBV27 and TRBJ2-7, with D possibly TRBD1 on 6 matching bases. This CDR3 contains 13 residues. The germline V gene encodes CDR1 MNHEY and CDR2 SMNVEV (reference sequence). The V and J ends lost 6 bases and 3 bases respectively, with 12 bases between them. This CDR3 is CASSTRDNYEQYV. CDR3 nucleotides: TGTGCCAGCAGCACACGGGACAACTACGAGCAGTACGTC.

This chain uses TRBV4-2 with TRBJ2-3; 7 bases are a match to TRBD2. The V gene's germline CDR1 is LGHNA and CDR2 YNFKEQ. The CDR3 is made up of 19 amino acids. Unmatched junction bases numbered 13, after V lost 1 base and J lost 0 bases. The CDR3: CASSQAAAGGSRSTDTQYF. The CDR3 DNA is TGTGCCAGCAGCCAAGCCGCCGCCGGGGGGAGCCGTAGCACAGATACGCAGTATTTT.

The CDR3 DNA reads as TGTGCCAGCGGGCCCCGGGACAGGGAGCCAGATACGCAGTATTTT. Protein product: CASGPRDREPDTQYF. J is TRBJ2-3 and V is TRBV9; 9 bases are shared with TRBD1. The CDR3 contains 15 residues. The germline V gene has CDR1 SGDLS and CDR2 YYNGEE. After removal of 7 bases from V and 4 bases from J, the junction contained 10 bases not matched to a gene.

This clone was found a few times. The V gene is TRBV2, the J gene TRBJ1-1, with a possible D match to TRBD1 (5 bases). CDR1 SNHLY and CDR2 FYNNEI come from the germline V gene. The CDR3 runs to 11 residues. V was shortened by 4 bases and J by 10 bases, with 10 bases between the two germline ends. The CDR3 DNA is TGTGCCAGCAGTGCCCCAAGGGGAGCTTTCTTT. Protein sequence: CASSAPRGAFF.

This sequence joins TRBV28 and TRBJ2-1; 11 positions match TRBD2. V gave up 5 bases and J gave up 14 bases; unmatched junction bases: 14. The germline V gene has CDR1 MDHEN and CDR2 SYDVKM. The CDR3 is 15 residues long. The CDR3 sequence: CASSTVSGRAVGEFF. CDR3 in DNA: TGTGCCAGCAGTACCGTTAGCGGGAGGGCCGTTGGTGAGTTCTTC.

This chain connects TRBV5-5 to TRBJ1-6, with unresolved D. The CDR3 has 15 amino acids. V lost 7 bases, J lost 9 bases, and 20 bases lay in between. Germline CDR1 and CDR2: SGHKS and YYEKEE (reference sequence). CDR3: CASRQIFTGSSPLHF. In DNA form, the CDR3 reads TGTGCCAGCCGCCAAATATTCACGGGTTCTTCACCCCTCCACTTT.

The J gene is TRBJ2-3, the V gene TRBV29-1; no clear D gene. There are 15 residues in the CDR3. The V gene lost 2 bases and the J gene lost 4 bases, with 16 bases spanning the gap. Germline V gene data show CDR1 as SQVTM and CDR2 as ANQGSEA. The CDR3 coding sequence is TGCAGCGTTGAAAGGTCTCTCGAGGTCGCAGATACGCAGTATTTT. Its protein is CSVERSLEVADTQYF.

This chain uses TRBV7-9 with TRBJ2-1, with 10 bases lining up with TRBD2. Germline V gene lookup returns CDR1 SEHNR and CDR2 FQNEAQ (reference sequence). V trimming: 5 bases; J trimming: 6 bases; junction bases outside the gene matches: 7. The CDR3 totals 15 residues. Written as DNA, the CDR3 is TGTGCCAGCAGCCGTCTAGCGGGAGATTTCAATGAGCAGTTCTTC. This sequence encodes CASSRLAGDFNEQFF.

The gene calls are TRBV19 and TRBJ1-3; 9 bases align to TRBD1. After removal of 6 bases from V and 2 bases from J, the junction contained 8 bases not matched to a gene. Germline values: CDR1 LNHDA, CDR2 SQIVND (reference sequence). This CDR3 is built from 16 residues. Here the CDR3 reads CASRRTGATPGNTIYF. In nucleotides, the CDR3 is TGTGCCAGTAGACGGACAGGGGCTACGCCTGGAAACACCATATATTTT.

This clone was found once. The chain joins TRBV5-1 to TRBJ2-1; 8 bases are a match to TRBD2. Germline lookup yields CDR1 SGHRS and CDR2 YFSETQ. This CDR3 has 15 amino acids. The J segment lost 2 bases and the V segment lost 4 bases, leaving 5 bases of the junction unmatched. As DNA, the CDR3 is TGCGCCAGCAGCCCCGGGGGGGGCACCTACAATGAGCAGTTCTTC. It encodes CASSPGGGTYNEQFF.

The rearrangement links TRBV5-8 to TRBJ2-7; TRBD1 matches 8 bases. This CDR3 spans 13 amino acids. In germline, CDR1 is SGHTS, CDR2 YDEGEE. V shed 6 bases, J shed 4 bases, and the junction held 6 bases outside the gene matches. In DNA form, the CDR3 reads TGTGCCAGCAAGACAGGGGTTTTTTACGAGCAGTACTTC. Its translation: CASKTGVFYEQYF.

This clone was detected a few times. This chain links TRBV5-1 with TRBJ1-1; D remains unclear. Trimming took off 2 bases at V and 5 bases at J, with 19 bases between the two ends. This CDR3 contains 16 residues. Germline CDR1 and CDR2: SGHRS and YFSETQ. CDR3 coding DNA: TGCGCCAGCAGCTTCAATCGTGGAGGGAAAGGGACTGAAGCTTTCTTT. It specifies CASSFNRGGKGTEAFF.

This clone was counted once. The gene calls are TRBV12-3 or TRBV12-4 and TRBJ1-2; D unresolved. This CDR3 comprises 13 residues. V was shortened by 7 bases and J by 8 bases, with 17 bases between the two germline ends. CDR3 in amino acids: CASTPRGISGYTF. The DNA of the CDR3 is TGTGCCAGCACGCCGCGAGGTATTTCGGGCTACACCTTC.

V gene TRBV11-2 combines with J gene TRBJ1-1; D remains ambiguous. Germline V CDR1 and CDR2: SGHAT, FQNNGV. With 2 bases removed from V and 0 bases from J, the gap between germline ends came to 10 bases. The CDR3 is made up of 15 amino acids. CDR3 sequence: CASSLSGGVNTEAFF. CDR3 nucleotides: TGTGCCAGCAGCTTATCTGGCGGGGTGAACACTGAAGCTTTCTTT.

The chain recombines TRBV6-5 with TRBJ2-3; D is unclear. Germline V gene sequence: CDR1 MNHEY, CDR2 SVGAGI. The CDR3 contains 13 residues. Trimming stripped 8 bases from V and 2 bases from J, with 11 bases between. CDR3 DNA sequence: TGTGCCAGCTCAGGAACCTACACAGATACGCAGTATTTT. It is translated as CASSGTYTDTQYF.

V is TRBV7-6 and J is TRBJ2-3; D perhaps matches TRBD1 (6 bases). The germline gives CDR1 SGHVS, CDR2 FNYEAQ. V shed 1 base and J shed 4 bases, with 30 bases lying between them. The CDR3 consists of 21 residues. The CDR3 DNA sequence: TGTGCCAGCAGCTTAGTGGATTCCGGTGGGCAGGGGTATGGTTTGGCAGATACGCAGTATTTT. Encoded protein: CASSLVDSGGQGYGLADTQYF.

This chain uses TRBV11-2 with TRBJ1-4; maybe TRBD1 (6 bases). The CDR3 loop spans 14 amino acids. V was trimmed by 7 bases and J by 7 bases, leaving 16 bases between them. Germline assignment: CDR1 SGHAT and CDR2 FQNNGV. This chain's CDR3 is CASTPAGEFEKLFF. For the CDR3, the DNA is TGTGCCAGCACCCCGGCAGGGGAATTTGAAAAACTGTTTTTT.

The genes are TRBV28 and TRBJ2-3; perhaps TRBD2 as D (5 bases). V dropped 3 bases and J dropped 4 bases, with 17 bases sitting between them. The CDR3 loop spans 16 amino acids. Germline CDR1 and CDR2: MDHEN and SYDVKM. As DNA, the CDR3 is TGTGCCAGCAGTTTGTGGCCCGGGATAAAGGCAGATACGCAGTATTTT. Its protein product is CASSLWPGIKADTQYF.

On this clone itself: Different DNA sequences within this sample yield the same CDR3. The V call is TRBV5-1, the J call TRBJ1-6; D unresolved. The CDR3 is 14 residues long. Trimming removed 0 bases from V and 8 bases from J, with 9 bases in between. The germline CDR1 and CDR2 sequences are SGHRS and YFSETQ. This CDR3 reads CASSLDREDSPLHF. The CDR3 DNA reads TGCGCCAGCAGCTTGGACAGAGAAGATTCACCCCTCCACTTT.

This chain links TRBV7-9 with TRBJ2-7; maybe TRBD2 (5 bases). This CDR3 is built from 12 residues. V lost 1 base and J lost 7, with 8 bases in between. The germline CDR1 and CDR2 sequences are SEHNR and FQNEAQ (reference sequence). CDR3 sequence (DNA): TGTGCCAGCAGCTTAGGAGGGCATGAGCAGTACGTC. Translating it yields CASSLGGHEQYV.

The gene calls are TRBV19 and TRBJ2-2; 9 nucleotides agree with TRBD1. The CDR3 spans 17 residues. Germline V gives CDR1 LNHDA, CDR2 SQIVND (reference sequence). V lost 0 bases, J lost 4 bases, and 6 bases stayed unmatched. CDR3 in DNA: TGTGCCAGTAGTATAGAGAGGGGACAGGGCAGCACCGGGGAGCTGTTTTTT. It specifies CASSIERGQGSTGELFF.